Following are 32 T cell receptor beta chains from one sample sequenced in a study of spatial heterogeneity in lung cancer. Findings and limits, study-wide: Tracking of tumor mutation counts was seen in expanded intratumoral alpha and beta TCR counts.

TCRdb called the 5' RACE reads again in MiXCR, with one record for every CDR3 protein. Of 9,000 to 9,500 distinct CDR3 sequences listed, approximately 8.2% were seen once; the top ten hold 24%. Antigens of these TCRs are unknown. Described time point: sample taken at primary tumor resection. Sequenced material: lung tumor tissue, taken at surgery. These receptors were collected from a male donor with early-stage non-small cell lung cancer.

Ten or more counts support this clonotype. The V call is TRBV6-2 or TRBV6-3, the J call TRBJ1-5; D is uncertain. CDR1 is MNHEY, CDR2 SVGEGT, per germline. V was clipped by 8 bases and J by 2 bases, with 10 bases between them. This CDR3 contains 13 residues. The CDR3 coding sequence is TGTGCCAGCGCCCTAATGGGCAATCAGCCCCAGCATTTT. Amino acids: CASALMGNQPQHF.

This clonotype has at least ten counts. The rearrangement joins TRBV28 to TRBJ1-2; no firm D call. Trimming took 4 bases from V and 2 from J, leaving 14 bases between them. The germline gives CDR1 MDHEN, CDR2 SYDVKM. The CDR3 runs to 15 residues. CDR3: CASSSGITYNYGYTF. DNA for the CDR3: TGTGCCAGCAGTTCCGGGATAACGTACAACTATGGCTACACCTTC.

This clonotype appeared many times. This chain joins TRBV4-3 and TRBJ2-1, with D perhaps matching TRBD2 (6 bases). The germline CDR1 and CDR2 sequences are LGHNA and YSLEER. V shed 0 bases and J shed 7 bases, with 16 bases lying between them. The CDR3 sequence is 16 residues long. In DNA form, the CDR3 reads TGCGCCAGCAGCCAAGAACCCGGGACTGGATCGAATGAGCAGTTCTTC. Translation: CASSQEPGTGSNEQFF.

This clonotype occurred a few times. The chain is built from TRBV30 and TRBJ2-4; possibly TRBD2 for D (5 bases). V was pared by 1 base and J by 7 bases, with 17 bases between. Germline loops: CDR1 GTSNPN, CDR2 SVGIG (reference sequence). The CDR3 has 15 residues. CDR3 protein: CAWSERGRLGNIQYF. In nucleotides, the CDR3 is TGTGCCTGGAGTGAACGGGGTCGGCTCGGGAACATTCAGTACTTC. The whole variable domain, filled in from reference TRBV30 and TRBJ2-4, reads SQTIHQWPATLVQPVGSPLSLECTVEGTSNPNLYWYRQAAGRGLQLLFYSVGIGQISSEVPQNLSASRPQDRQFILSSKKLLLSDSGFYLCAWSERGRLGNIQYFGAGTRLSVL.

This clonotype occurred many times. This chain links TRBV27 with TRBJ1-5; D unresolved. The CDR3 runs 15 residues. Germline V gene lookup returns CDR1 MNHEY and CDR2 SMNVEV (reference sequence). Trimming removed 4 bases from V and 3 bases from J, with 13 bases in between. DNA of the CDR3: TGTGCCAGCAGTTCCCTCGACGGTTCCAATCAGCCCCAGCATTTT. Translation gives CASSSLDGSNQPQHF.

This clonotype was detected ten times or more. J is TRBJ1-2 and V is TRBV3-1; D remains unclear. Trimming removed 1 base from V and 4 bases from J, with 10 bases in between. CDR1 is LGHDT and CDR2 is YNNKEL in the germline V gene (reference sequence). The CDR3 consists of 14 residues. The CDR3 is CASSQGGFPYGYTF. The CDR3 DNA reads TGTGCCAGCAGCCAAGGGGGTTTTCCCTATGGCTACACCTTC.

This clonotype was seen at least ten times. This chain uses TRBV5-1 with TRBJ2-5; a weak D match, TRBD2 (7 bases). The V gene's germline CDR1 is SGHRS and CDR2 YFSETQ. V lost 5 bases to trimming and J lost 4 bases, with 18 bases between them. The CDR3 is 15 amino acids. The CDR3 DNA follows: TGCGCCAGCAGAGGGGAGGGGGAACCCGGAGAGACCCAGTACTTC. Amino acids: CASRGEGEPGETQYF.

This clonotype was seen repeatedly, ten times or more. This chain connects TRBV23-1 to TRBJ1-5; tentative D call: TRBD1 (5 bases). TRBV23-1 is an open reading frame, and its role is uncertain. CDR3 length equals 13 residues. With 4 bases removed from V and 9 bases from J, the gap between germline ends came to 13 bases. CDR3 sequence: CASSLEGQGPQHF. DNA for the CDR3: TGCGCCAGCAGTCTGGAGGGTCAGGGGCCCCAGCATTTT.

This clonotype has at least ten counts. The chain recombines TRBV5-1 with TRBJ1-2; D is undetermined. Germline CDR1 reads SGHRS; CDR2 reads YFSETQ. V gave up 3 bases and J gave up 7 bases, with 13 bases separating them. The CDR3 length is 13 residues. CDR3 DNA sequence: TGCGCCAGCAGCTACGAATGGGAGAGTGGCTACACCTTC. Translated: CASSYEWESGYTF. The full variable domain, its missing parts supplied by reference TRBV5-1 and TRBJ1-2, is KAGVTQTPRYLIKTRGQQVTLSCSPISGHRSVSWYQQTPGQGLQFLFEYFSETQRNKGNFPGRFSGRQFSNSRSEMNVSTLELGDSALYLCASSYEWESGYTFGSGTRLTVV.

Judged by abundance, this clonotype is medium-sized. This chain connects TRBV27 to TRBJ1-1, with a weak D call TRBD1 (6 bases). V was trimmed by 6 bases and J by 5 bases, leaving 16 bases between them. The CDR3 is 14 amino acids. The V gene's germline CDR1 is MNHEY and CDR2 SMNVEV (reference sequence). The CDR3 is CASRNRRGPTEAFF. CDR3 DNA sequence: TGTGCCAGCAGGAACCGGCGGGGGCCTACTGAAGCTTTCTTT.

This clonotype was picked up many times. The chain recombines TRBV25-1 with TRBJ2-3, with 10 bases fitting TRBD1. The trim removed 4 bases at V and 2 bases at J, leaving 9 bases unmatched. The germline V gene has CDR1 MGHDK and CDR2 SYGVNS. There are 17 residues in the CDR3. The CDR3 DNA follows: TGTGCCAGCAGTGGGGGGACAGGGGCCCTTCACACAGATACGCAGTATTTT. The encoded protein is CASSGGTGALHTDTQYF.

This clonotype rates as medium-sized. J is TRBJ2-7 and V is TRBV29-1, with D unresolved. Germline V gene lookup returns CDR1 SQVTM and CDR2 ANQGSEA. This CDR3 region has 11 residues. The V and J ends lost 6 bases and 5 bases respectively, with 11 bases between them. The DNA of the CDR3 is TGCAGCGTCAGAAGCGTGGACGAGCAGTACTTC. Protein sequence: CSVRSVDEQYF.

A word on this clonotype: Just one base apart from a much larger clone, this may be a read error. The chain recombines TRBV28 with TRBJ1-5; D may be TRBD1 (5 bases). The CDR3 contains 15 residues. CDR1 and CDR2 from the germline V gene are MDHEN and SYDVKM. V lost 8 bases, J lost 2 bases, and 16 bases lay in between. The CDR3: CASCPRTFGNQPQHF. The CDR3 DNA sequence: TGTGCCAGCTGTCCCAGGACATTTGGCAATCAGCCCCAGCATTTT.

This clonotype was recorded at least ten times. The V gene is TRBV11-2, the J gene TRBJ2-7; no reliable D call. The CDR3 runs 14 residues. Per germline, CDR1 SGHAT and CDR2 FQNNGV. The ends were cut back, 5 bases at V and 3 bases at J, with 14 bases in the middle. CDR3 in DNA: TGTGCCAGCAGCCCCCACAAATTTTACTACGAGCAGTACTTC. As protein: CASSPHKFYYEQYF.

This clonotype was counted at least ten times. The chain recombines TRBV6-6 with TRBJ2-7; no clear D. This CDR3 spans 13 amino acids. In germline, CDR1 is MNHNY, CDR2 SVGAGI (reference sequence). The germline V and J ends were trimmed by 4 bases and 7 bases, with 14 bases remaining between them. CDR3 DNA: TGTGCCAGCAGTTCCCTGACTGGGTATGAGCAGTACTTC. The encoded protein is CASSSLTGYEQYF.

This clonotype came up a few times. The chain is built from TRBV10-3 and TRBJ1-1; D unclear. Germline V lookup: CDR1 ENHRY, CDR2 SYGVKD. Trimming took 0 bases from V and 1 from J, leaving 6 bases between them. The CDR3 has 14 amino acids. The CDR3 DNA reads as TGTGCCATCAGTGAGTCGTTAGGGAACACTGAAGCTTTCTTT. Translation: CAISESLGNTEAFF.

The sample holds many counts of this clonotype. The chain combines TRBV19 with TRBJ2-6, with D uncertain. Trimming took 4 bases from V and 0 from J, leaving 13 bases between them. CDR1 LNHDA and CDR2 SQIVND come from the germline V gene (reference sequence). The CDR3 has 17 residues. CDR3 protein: CASSTPQHSSGANVLTF. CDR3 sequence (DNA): TGTGCCAGTAGTACACCCCAGCATTCCTCTGGGGCCAACGTCCTGACTTTC. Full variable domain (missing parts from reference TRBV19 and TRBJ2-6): DGGITQSPKYLFRKEGQNVTLSCEQNLNHDAMYWYRQDPGQGLRLIYYSQIVNDFQKGDIAEGYSVSREKKESFPLTVTSAQKNPTAFYLCASSTPQHSSGANVLTFGAGSRLTVL.

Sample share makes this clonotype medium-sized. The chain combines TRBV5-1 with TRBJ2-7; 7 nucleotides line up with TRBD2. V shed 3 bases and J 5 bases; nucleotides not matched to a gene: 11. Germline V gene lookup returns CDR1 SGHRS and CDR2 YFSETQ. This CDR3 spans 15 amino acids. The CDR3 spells CASSWTGGSVDEQYF. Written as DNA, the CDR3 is TGCGCCAGCAGCTGGACGGGCGGGAGTGTGGACGAGCAGTACTTC.

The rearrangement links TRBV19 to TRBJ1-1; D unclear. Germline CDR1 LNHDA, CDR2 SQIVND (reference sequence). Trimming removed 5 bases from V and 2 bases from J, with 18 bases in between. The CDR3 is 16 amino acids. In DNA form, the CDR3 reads TGTGCCAGTAGTGCCCGTAGCGGGCGGTCTAACACTGAAGCTTTCTTT. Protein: CASSARSGRSNTEAFF. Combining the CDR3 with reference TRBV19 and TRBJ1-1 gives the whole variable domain DGGITQSPKYLFRKEGQNVTLSCEQNLNHDAMYWYRQDPGQGLRLIYYSQIVNDFQKGDIAEGYSVSREKKESFPLTVTSAQKNPTAFYLCASSARSGRSNTEAFFGQGTRLTVV.

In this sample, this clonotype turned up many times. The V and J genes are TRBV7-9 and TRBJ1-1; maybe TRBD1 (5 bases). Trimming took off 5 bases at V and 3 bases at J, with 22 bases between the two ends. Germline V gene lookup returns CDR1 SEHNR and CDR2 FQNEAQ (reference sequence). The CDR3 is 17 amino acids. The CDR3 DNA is TGTGCCAGCAGCAGATTTTGGGGTCGAGGGGCGGACACTGAAGCTTTCTTT. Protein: CASSRFWGRGADTEAFF. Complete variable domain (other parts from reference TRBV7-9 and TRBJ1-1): DTGVSQNPRHKITKRGQNVTFRCDPISEHNRLYWYRQTLGQGPEFLTYFQNEAQLEKSRLLSDRFSAERPKGSFSTLEIQRTEQGDSAMYLCASSRFWGRGADTEAFFGQGTRLTVV.

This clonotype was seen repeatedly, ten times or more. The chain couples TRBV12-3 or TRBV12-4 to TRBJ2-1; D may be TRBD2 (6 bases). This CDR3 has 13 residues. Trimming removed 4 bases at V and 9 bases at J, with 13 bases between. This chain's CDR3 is CASSSFGGGEQFF. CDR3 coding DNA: TGTGCCAGCAGTTCATTCGGGGGAGGTGAGCAGTTCTTC.

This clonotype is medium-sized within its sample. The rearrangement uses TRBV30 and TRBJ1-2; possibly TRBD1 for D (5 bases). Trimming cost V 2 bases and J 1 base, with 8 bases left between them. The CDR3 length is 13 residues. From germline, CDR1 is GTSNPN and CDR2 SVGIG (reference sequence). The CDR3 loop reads CAWSRGDNYGYTF. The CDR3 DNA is TGTGCCTGGAGTCGGGGGGATAACTATGGCTACACCTTC.

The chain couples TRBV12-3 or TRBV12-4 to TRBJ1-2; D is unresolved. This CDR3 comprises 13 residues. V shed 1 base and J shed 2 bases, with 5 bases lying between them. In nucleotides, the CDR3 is TGTGCCAGCAGTTTAGAACAGAACTATGGCTACACCTTC. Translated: CASSLEQNYGYTF.

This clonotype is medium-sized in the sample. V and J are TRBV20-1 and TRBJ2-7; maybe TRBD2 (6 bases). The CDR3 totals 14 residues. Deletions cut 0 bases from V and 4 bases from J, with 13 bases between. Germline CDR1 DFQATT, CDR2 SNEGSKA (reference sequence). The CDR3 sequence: CSARESGVRYEQYF. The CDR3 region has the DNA TGCAGTGCTAGAGAATCGGGGGTCCGGTACGAGCAGTACTTC.

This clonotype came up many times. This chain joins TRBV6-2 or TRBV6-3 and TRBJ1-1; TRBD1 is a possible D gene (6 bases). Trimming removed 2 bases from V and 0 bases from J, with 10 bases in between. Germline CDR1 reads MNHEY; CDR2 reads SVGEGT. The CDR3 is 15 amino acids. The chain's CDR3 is CASSYRRTVNTEAFF. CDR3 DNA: TGTGCCAGCAGTTACAGGAGGACAGTGAACACTGAAGCTTTCTTT.

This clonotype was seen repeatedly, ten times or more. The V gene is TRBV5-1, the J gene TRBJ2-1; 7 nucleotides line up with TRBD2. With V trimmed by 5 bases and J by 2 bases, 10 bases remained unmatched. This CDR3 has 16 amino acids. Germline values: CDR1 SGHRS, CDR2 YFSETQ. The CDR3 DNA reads TGCGCCAGCAGGCGGAGCAGCGGGGTTGCCTACAATGAGCAGTTCTTC. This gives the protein CASRRSSGVAYNEQFF.

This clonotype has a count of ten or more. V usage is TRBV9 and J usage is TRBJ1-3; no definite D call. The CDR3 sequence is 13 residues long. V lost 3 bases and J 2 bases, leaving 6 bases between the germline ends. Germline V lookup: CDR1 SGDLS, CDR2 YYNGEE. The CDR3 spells CASSAPTGNTIYF. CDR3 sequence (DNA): TGTGCCAGCAGCGCCCCGACTGGAAACACCATATATTTT.

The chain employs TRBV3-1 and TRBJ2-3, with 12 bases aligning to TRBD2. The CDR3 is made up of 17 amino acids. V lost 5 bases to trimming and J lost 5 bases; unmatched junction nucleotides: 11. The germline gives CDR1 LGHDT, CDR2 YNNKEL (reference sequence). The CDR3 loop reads CASSTTLAGGPGDTQYF. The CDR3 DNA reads TGTGCCAGCAGCACGACGCTAGCGGGAGGGCCGGGAGATACGCAGTATTTT.

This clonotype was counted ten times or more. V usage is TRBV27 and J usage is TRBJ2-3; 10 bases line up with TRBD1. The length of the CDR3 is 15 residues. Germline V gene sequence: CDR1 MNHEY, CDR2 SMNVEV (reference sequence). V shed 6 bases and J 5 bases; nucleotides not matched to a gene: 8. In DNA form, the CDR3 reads TGTGCCAGCAGCGCTCCCGGACAGGGGGAAGATACGCAGTATTTT. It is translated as CASSAPGQGEDTQYF.

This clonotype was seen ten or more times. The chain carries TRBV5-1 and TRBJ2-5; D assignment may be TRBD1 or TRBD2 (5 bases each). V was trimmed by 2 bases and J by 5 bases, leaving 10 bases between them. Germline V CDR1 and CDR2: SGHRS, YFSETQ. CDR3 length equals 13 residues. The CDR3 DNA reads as TGCGCCAGCAGCTTTCCGGGGCGGGAGACCCAGTACTTC. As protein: CASSFPGRETQYF. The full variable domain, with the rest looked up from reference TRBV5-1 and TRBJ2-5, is KAGVTQTPRYLIKTRGQQVTLSCSPISGHRSVSWYQQTPGQGLQFLFEYFSETQRNKGNFPGRFSGRQFSNSRSEMNVSTLELGDSALYLCASSFPGRETQYFGPGTRLLVL.

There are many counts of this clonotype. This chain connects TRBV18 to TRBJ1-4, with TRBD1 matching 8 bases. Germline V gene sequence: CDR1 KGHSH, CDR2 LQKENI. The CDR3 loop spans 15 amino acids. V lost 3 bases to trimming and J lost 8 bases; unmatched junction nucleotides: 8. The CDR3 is CASSPPGQEGEKLFF. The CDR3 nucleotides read TGTGCCAGCTCACCCCCGGGACAGGAGGGAGAAAAACTGTTTTTT.

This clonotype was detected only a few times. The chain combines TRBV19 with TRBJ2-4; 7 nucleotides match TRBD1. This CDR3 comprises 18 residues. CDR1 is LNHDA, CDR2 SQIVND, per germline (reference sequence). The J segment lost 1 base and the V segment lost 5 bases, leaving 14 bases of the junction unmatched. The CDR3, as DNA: TGTGCCAGTAGTGCCCGGGACAGCCCGTTGGGGGCCAAAAACATTCAGTACTTC. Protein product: CASSARDSPLGAKNIQYF.